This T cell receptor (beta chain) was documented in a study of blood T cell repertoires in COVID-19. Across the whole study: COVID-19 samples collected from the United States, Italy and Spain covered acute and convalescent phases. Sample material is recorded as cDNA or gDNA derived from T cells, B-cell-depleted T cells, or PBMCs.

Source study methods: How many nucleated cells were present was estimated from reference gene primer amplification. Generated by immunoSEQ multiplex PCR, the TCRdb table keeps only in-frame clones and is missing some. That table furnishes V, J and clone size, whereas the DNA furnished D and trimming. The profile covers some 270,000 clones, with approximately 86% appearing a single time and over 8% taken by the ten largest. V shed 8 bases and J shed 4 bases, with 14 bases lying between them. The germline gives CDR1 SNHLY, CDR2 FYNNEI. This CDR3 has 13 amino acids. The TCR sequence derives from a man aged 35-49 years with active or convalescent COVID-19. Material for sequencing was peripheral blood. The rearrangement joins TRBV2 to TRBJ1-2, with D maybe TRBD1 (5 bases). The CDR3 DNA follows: TGTGCCAGCGCCGGTCAGGGCCGCTATGGCTACACCTTC. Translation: CASAGQGRYGYTF.